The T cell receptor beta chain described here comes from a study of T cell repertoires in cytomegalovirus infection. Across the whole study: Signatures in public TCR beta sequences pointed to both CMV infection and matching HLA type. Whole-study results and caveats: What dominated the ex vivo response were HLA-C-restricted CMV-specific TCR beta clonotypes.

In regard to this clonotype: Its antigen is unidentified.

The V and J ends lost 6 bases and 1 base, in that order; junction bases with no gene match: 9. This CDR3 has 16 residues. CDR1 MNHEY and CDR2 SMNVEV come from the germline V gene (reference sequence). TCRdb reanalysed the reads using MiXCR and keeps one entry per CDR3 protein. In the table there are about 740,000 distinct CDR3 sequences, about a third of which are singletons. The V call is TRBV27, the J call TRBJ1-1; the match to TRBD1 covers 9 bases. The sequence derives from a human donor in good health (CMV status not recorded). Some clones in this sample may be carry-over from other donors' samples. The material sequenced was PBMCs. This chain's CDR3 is CASRSTGGGWNTEAFF. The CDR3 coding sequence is TGTGCCAGCAGATCCACAGGGGGCGGTTGGAACACTGAAGCTTTCTTT.